This TCR beta chain derives from a study of beta chain features in type 1 diabetes. CDR3 length equals 13 residues. Trimming left V 0 bases short and J 9 bases short, with 10 bases between. Germline assignment: CDR1 SGHNT and CDR2 YYREEE (reference sequence). Study findings and constraints: When Type 1 diabetes patients were examined, their TCRB CDR3s proved moderately but significantly shorter in all four CD4+ subsets.

This clone was detected only a few times. The antigen remains undetermined. Every isolated RNA sample was fully reverse transcribed, so sequencing captured expressed TCRB transcripts. Method: immunoSEQ multiplex PCR; TCRdb's copy keeps in-frame clones and lacks some. Here the sample spans approximately 150,000 clones, less than 15% being singletons. Sequences were obtained from central memory CD4+ T cells from blood. The receptor's source is a man between 18 and 29 years old with type 1 diabetes. The rearrangement links TRBV5-4 to TRBJ2-1; D remains ambiguous. The CDR3 DNA sequence: TGTGCCAGCAGCTTGGGTGTTCCCAGTGAGCAGTTCTTC. This codes for CASSLGVPSEQFF.